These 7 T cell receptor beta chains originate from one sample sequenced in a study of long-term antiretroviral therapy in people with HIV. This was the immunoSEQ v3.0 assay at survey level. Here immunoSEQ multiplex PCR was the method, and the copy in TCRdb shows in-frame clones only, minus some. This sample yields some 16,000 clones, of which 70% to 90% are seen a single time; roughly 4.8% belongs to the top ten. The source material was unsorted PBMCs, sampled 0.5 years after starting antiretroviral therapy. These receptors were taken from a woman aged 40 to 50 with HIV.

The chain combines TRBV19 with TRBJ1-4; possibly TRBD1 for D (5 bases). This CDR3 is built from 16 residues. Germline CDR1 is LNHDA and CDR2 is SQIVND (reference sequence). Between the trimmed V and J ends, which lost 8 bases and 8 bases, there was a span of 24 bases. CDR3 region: CASSPRGLLMGEKLFF. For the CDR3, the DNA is TGTGCCAGTTCACCCCGGGGACTCCTGATGGGGGAAAAACTGTTTTTT.

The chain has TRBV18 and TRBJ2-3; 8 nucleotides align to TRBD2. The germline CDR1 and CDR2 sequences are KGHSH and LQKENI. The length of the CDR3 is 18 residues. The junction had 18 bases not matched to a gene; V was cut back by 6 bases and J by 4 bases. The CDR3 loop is CASSLLAARAKGADTQYF. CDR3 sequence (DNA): TGTGCCAGCTCTTTACTAGCGGCGCGAGCTAAGGGTGCAGATACGCAGTATTTT.

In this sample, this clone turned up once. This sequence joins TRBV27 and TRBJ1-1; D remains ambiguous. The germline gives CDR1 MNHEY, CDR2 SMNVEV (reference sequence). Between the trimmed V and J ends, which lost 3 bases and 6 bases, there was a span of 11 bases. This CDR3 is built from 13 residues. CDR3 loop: CASSFGGKAEAFF. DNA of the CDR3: TGTGCCAGCAGTTTTGGTGGAAAGGCTGAAGCTTTCTTT.

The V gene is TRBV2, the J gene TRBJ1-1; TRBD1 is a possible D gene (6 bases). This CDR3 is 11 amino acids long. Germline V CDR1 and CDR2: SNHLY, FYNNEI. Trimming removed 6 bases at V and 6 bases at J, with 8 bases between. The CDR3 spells CASSRGSEAFF. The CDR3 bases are TGTGCCAGCAGCAGGGGTTCTGAAGCTTTCTTT.

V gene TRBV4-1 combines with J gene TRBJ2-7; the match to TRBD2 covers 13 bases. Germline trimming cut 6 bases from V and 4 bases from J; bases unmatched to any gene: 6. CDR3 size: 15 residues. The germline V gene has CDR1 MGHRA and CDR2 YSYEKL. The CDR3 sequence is CASRRLAGGAYEQYF. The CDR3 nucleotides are TGCGCCAGCAGGCGACTAGCGGGAGGAGCGTACGAGCAGTACTTC.

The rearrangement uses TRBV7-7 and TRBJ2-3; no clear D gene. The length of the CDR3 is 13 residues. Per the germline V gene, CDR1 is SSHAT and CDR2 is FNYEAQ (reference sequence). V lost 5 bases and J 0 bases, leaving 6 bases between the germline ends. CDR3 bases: TGTGCCAGCAGCCCAGGCAGCACAGATACGCAGTATTTT. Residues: CASSPGSTDTQYF.

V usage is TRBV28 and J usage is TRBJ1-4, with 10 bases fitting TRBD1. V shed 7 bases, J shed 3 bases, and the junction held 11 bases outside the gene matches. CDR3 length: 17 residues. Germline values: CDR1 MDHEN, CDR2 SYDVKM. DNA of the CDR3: TGTGCCAGCACCGTGACAGGGGGCGCGGGATCTAATGAAAAACTGTTTTTT. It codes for CASTVTGGAGSNEKLFF.